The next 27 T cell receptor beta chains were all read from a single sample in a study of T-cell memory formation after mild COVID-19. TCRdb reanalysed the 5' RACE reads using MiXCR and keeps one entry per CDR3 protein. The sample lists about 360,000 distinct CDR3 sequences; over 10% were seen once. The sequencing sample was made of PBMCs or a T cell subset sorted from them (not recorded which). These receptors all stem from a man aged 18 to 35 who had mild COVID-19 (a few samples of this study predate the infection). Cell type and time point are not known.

The CDR3, as DNA: TGTGCCAGCGAAGGTACTTTCAGGAGCTCCTACGAGCAGTACTTC. This gives the protein CASEGTFRSSYEQYF. V usage is TRBV6-2 or TRBV6-3 and J usage is TRBJ2-7; D uncertain. V was clipped by 8 bases and J by 0 bases, with 17 bases between them. The CDR3 is 15 residues long. Germline V gives CDR1 MNHEY, CDR2 SVGEGT.

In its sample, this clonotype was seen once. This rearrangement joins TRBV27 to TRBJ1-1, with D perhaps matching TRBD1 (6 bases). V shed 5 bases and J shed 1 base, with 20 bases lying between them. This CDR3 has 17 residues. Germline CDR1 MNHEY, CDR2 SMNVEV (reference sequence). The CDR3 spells CASSPMGGRGANTEAFF. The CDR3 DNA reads TGTGCCAGCAGTCCCATGGGGGGCAGGGGTGCGAACACTGAAGCTTTCTTT.

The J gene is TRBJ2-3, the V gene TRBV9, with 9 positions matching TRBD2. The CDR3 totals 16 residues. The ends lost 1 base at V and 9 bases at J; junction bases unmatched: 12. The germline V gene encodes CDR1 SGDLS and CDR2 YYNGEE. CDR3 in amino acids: CASSVRIGLAPGTQYF. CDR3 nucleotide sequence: TGTGCCAGCAGCGTAAGAATTGGACTAGCGCCAGGGACGCAGTATTTT.

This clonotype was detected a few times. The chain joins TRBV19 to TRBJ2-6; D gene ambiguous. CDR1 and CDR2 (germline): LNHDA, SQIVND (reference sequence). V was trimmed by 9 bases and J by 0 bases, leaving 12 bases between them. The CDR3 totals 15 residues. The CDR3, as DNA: TGTGCCAGCATCAACAGTTACTCTGGGGCCAACGTCCTGACTTTC. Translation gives CASINSYSGANVLTF.

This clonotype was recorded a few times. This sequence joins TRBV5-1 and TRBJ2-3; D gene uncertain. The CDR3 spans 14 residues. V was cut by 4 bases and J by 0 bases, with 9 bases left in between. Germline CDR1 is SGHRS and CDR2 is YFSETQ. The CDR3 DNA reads TGCGCCAGCAGCGCGACGTCTAGCACAGATACGCAGTATTTT. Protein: CASSATSSTDTQYF.

CDR3 residues: CASSYTGDTDTQYF. CDR3 nucleotide sequence: TGTGCCAGCAGTTATACCGGGGACACAGATACGCAGTATTTT. The rearrangement uses TRBV6-2 or TRBV6-3 and TRBJ2-3; maybe TRBD2 (5 bases). Trimming took 3 bases from V and 2 from J, leaving 9 bases between them. The germline CDR1 and CDR2 sequences are MNHEY and SVGEGT. The CDR3 consists of 14 residues.

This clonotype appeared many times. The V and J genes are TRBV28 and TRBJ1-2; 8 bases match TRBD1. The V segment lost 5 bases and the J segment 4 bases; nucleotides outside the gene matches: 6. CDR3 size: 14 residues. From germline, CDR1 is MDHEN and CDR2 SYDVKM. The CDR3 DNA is TGTGCCAGCAGTCCAGGACAGGGAATCTATGGCTACACCTTC. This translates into CASSPGQGIYGYTF.

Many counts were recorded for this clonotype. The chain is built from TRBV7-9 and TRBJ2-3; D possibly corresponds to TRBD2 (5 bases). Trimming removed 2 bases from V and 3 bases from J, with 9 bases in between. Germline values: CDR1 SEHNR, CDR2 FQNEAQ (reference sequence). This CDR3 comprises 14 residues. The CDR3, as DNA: TGTGCCAGCAGCTTACCGCGGGTAACAGATACGCAGTATTTT. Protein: CASSLPRVTDTQYF.

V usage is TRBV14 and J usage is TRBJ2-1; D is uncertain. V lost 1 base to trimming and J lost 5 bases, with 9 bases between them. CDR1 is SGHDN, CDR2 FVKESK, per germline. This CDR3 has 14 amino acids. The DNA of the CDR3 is TGTGCCAGCAGCCAAGTCCCAGGCCACAATGAGCAGTTCTTC. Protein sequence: CASSQVPGHNEQFF.

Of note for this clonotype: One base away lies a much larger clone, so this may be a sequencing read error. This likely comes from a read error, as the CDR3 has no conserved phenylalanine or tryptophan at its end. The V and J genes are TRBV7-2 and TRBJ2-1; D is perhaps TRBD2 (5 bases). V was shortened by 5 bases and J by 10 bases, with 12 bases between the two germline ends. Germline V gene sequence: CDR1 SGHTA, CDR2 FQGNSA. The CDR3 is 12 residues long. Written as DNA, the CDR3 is TGTGCCAGCAGCGGGAGAGACCGGGAGCAGTTCTAC. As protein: CASSGRDREQFY.

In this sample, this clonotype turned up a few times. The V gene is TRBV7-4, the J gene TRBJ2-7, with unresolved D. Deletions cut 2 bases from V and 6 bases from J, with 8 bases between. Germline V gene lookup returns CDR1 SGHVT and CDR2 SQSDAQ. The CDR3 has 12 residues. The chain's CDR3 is CASSLCKGEQYF. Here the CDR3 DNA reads TGTGCCAGCAGCTTATGCAAGGGCGAGCAGTACTTC.

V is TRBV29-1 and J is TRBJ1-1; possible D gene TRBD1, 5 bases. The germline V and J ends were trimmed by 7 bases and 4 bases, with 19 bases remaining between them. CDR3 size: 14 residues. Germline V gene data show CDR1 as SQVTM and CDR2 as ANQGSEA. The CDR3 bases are TGCAGCGCTGGTAGGGGCGGCGTGTCCACTGAAGCTTTCTTT. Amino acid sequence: CSAGRGGVSTEAFF.

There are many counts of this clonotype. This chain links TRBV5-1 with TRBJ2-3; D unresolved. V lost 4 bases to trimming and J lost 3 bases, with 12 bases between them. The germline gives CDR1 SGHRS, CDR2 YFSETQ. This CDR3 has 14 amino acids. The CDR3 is CASSLEPRTDTQYF. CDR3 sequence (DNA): TGCGCCAGCAGCCTGGAGCCTAGAACAGATACGCAGTATTTT.

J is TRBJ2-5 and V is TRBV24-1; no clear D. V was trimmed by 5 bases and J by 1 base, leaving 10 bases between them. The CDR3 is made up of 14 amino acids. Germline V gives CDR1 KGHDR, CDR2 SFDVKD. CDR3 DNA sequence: TGTGCCACCAGTGGGTGGCAGGCCCAAGAGACCCAGTACTTC. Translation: CATSGWQAQETQYF.

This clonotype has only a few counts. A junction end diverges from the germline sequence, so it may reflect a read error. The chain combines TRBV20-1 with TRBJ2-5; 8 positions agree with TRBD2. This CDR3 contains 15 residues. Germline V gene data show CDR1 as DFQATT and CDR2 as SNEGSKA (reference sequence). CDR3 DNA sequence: TGCAGTTCAGGGCTCCGGGGGGGGCCCCAAGAGACACAGTACTTC. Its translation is CSSGLRGGPQETQYF.

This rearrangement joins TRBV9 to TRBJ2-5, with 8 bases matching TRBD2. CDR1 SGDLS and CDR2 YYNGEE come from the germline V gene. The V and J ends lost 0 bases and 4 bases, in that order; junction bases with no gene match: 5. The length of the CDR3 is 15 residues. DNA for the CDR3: TGTGCCAGCAGCGTAGGGGGACGGGGGGGAGAGACCCAGTACTTC. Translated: CASSVGGRGGETQYF.

The CDR3 reads CASSASGGLETQYF. The CDR3 DNA reads TGTGCCAGCAGTGCCTCCGGGGGCTTAGAGACCCAGTACTTC. The V gene is TRBV6-5, the J gene TRBJ2-5; D is perhaps TRBD1 or TRBD2 (6 bases each). Per germline, CDR1 MNHEY and CDR2 SVGAGI. The CDR3 runs 14 residues. Trimming pared 5 bases from V and 4 bases from J, leaving 14 bases between.

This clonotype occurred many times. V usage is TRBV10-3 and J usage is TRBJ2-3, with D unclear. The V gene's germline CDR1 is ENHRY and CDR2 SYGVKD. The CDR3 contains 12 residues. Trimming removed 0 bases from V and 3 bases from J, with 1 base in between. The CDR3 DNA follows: TGTGCCATCAGTGAGTCAACAGATACGCAGTATTTT. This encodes CAISESTDTQYF.

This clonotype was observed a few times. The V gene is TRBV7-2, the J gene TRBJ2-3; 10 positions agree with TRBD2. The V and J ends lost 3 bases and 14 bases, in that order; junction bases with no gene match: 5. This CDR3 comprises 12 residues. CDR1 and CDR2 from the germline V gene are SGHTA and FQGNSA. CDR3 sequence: CASSFTSGAGYF. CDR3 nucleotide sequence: TGTGCCAGCAGCTTTACTAGCGGGGCGGGGTATTTT.

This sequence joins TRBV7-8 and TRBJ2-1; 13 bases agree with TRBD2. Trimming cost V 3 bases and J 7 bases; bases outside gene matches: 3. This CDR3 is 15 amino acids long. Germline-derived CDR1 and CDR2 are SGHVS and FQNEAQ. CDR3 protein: CASSLAGLAGNEQFF. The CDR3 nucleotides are TGTGCCAGCAGCTTGGCGGGACTAGCGGGGAATGAGCAGTTCTTC. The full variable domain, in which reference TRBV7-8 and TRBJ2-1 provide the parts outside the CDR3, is GAGVSQSPRYKVAKRGQDVALRCDPISGHVSLFWYQQALGQGPEFLTYFQNEAQLDKSGLPSDRFFAERPEGSVSTLKIQRTQQEDSAVYLCASSLAGLAGNEQFFGPGTRLTVL.

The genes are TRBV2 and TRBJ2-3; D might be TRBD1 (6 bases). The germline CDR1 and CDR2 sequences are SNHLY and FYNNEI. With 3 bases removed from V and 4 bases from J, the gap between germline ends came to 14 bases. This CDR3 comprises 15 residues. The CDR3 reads CASSEMDSLSDTQYF. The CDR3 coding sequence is TGTGCCAGCAGTGAGATGGACAGCCTCTCAGATACGCAGTATTTT.

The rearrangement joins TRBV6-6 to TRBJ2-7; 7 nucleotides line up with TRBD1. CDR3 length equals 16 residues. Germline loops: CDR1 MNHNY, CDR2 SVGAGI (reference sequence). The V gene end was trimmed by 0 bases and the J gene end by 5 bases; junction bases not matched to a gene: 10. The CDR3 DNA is TGTGCCAGCAGTTACTCGAACGGGCCAGGGGGAAACGAGCAGTACTTC. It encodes CASSYSNGPGGNEQYF.

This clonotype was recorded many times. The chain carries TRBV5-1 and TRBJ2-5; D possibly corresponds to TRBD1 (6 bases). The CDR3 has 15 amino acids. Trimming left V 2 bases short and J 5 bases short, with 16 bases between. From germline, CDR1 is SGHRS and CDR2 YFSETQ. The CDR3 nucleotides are TGCGCCAGCAGCTTACAGGGTGGTTCCAAGGAGACCCAGTACTTC. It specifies CASSLQGGSKETQYF. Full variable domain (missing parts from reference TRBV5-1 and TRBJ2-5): KAGVTQTPRYLIKTRGQQVTLSCSPISGHRSVSWYQQTPGQGLQFLFEYFSETQRNKGNFPGRFSGRQFSNSRSEMNVSTLELGDSALYLCASSLQGGSKETQYFGPGTRLLVL.

CDR3 nucleotide sequence: TGTGCCAGCAGCGTAGCCGGCAGGAACGGGGGTGGCTACACCTTC. Translation: CASSVAGRNGGGYTF. The chain carries TRBV9 and TRBJ1-2; TRBD1 might be the D (5 bases). Germline CDR1 SGDLS, CDR2 YYNGEE. Trimming left V 0 bases short and J 7 bases short, with 16 bases between. The CDR3 loop spans 15 amino acids. The full variable domain, completed using reference TRBV9 and TRBJ1-2, is DSGVTQTPKHLITATGQRVTLRCSPRSGDLSVYWYQQSLDQGLQFLIQYYNGEERAKGNILERFSAQQFPDLHSELNLSSLELGDSALYFCASSVAGRNGGGYTFGSGTRLTVV.

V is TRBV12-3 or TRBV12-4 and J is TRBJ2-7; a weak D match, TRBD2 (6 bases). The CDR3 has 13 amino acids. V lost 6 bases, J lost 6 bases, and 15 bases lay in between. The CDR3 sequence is CASSAGPRIEQYF. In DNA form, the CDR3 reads TGTGCCAGCAGCGCGGGACCCCGGATCGAGCAGTACTTC.

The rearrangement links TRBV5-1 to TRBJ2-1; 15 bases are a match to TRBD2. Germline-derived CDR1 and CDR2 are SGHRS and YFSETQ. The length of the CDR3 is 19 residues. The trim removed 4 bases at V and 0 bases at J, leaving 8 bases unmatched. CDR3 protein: CASSPGTSGGLSSYNEQFF. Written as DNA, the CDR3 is TGCGCCAGCAGCCCCGGGACTAGCGGGGGGCTCAGCTCCTACAATGAGCAGTTCTTC.

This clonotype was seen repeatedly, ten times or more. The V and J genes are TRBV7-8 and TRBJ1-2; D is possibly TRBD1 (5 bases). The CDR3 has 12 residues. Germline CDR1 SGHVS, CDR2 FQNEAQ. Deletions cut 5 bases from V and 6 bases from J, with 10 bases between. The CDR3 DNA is TGTGCCAGCAGCCCCCGGGACCATGGCTACACCTTC. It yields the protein CASSPRDHGYTF.